One sample yielded the 4 T cell receptor beta chains listed below, sequenced in a study of blood T cell repertoires in COVID-19. Clones were read by immunoSEQ multiplex PCR, and TCRdb kept only the in-frame ones, dropping some. The table has about 220,000 clones, almost 90% seen once. Sequencing was done on a sample of PBMCs or T cells enriched from blood (not recorded which). These receptors were taken from a man in his thirties or forties who had been exposed to COVID-19.

The rearrangement uses TRBV2 and TRBJ2-7; maybe TRBD2 (5 bases). The CDR3 has 14 amino acids. With 8 bases removed from V and 0 bases from J, the gap between germline ends came to 14 bases. Germline CDR1 SNHLY, CDR2 FYNNEI. The CDR3 DNA is TGTGCCAGCTCGGGGTCATATCTCTCCTACGAGCAGTACTTC. Its translation is CASSGSYLSYEQYF.

The chain has TRBV6-5 and TRBJ2-7, with 10 bases identical to TRBD2. J lost 0 bases, V lost 6 bases, and 5 bases had no gene match. In germline, CDR1 is MNHEY, CDR2 SVGAGI. This CDR3 has 15 residues. The CDR3 loop is CASRTSGKSSYEQYF. CDR3 nucleotides: TGTGCCAGCAGAACTAGCGGGAAGAGCTCCTACGAGCAGTACTTC.

The rearrangement joins TRBV25-1 to TRBJ1-2; TRBD1 might be the D (5 bases). The V gene lost 6 bases and the J gene lost 7 bases, with 24 bases spanning the gap. This CDR3 spans 16 amino acids. The V gene's germline CDR1 is MGHDK and CDR2 SYGVNS. The CDR3 DNA reads TGTGCCAGCAGCGGGTTCCTTCCGGGGGGTCTCGGTGGCTACACCTTC. Amino acid sequence: CASSGFLPGGLGGYTF.

The chain joins TRBV30 to TRBJ2-5; a possible D gene is TRBD1 (6 bases). The V and J ends lost 0 bases and 4 bases respectively, with 15 bases between them. The CDR3 spans 15 residues. The germline CDR1 and CDR2 sequences are GTSNPN and SVGIG (reference sequence). The CDR3: CAWSVRGLGAETQYF. In nucleotides, the CDR3 is TGTGCCTGGAGTGTACGAGGATTGGGGGCAGAGACCCAGTACTTC. The entire variable domain, with the rest obtained from reference TRBV30 and TRBJ2-5, is as follows: SQTIHQWPATLVQPVGSPLSLECTVEGTSNPNLYWYRQAAGRGLQLLFYSVGIGQISSEVPQNLSASRPQDRQFILSSKKLLLSDSGFYLCAWSVRGLGAETQYFGPGTRLLVL.